These 23 T cell receptor beta chains share one sample of origin, sequenced in a study of cytomegalovirus exposure and HLA in healthy donors. 60 Vbeta and 13 Jbeta primers were used in PCR. The repertoire was sequenced with immunoSEQ multiplex PCR; TCRdb's copy has only in-frame clones and lacks some. The repertoire holds roughly 160,000 clones, with approximately 81% as singletons. Sequencing was done on a sample of PBMCs. Receptors originate from a boy between 2 and 10 years old in good health and CMV-seronegative.

V gene TRBV10-3 combines with J gene TRBJ1-3, with a weak D call TRBD1 (5 bases). The CDR3 is made up of 15 amino acids. Germline lookup yields CDR1 ENHRY and CDR2 SYGVKD. V was pared by 0 bases and J by 8 bases, with 14 bases between. Written as DNA, the CDR3 is TGTGCCATCAGTGAGTCCTCGCCCCGGGGGGACACCATATATTTT. Protein: CAISESSPRGDTIYF.

Concerning this clone: Germline and junction disagree at one end, which may indicate a read error. This chain joins TRBV9 and TRBJ1-2; 7 bases fit TRBD1. This CDR3 has 10 residues. The germline CDR1 and CDR2 sequences are SGDLS and YYNGEE. The CDR3 region has the DNA TGTGCCAGCAGCGGCCGGGACAGAATCTTC. Translating gives CASSGRDRIF. Complete variable domain (other parts from reference TRBV9 and TRBJ1-2): DSGVTQTPKHLITATGQRVTLRCSPRSGDLSVYWYQQSLDQGLQFLIQYYNGEERAKGNILERFSAQQFPDLHSELNLSSLELGDSALYFCASSGRDRIFGSGTRLTVV.

Only a few counts were recorded for this clone. The chain uses TRBV30 and TRBJ2-5; TRBD2 agrees at 7 bases. The CDR3 covers 12 residues. J was trimmed by 7 bases and V by 3 bases; bases with no gene match: 5. Germline CDR1 reads GTSNPN; CDR2 reads SVGIG (reference sequence). This CDR3 reads CAWRGGPGTQYF. CDR3 nucleotide sequence: TGTGCCTGGAGGGGAGGGCCTGGGACCCAGTACTTC.

This clone was counted between two and nine times. The gene calls are TRBV9 and TRBJ2-7; no reliable D call. V lost 2 bases to trimming and J lost 4 bases, with 10 bases between them. Germline V gene data show CDR1 as SGDLS and CDR2 as YYNGEE. The length of the CDR3 is 13 residues. The CDR3 DNA sequence: TGTGCCAGCAGCGTCGGTAGCCGGTACGAGCAGTACTTC. Encoded protein: CASSVGSRYEQYF. Variable domain in full (rest from reference TRBV9 and TRBJ2-7): DSGVTQTPKHLITATGQRVTLRCSPRSGDLSVYWYQQSLDQGLQFLIQYYNGEERAKGNILERFSAQQFPDLHSELNLSSLELGDSALYFCASSVGSRYEQYFGPGTRLTVT.

The chain carries TRBV27 and TRBJ1-4; 8 bases are a match to TRBD1. V dropped 3 bases and J dropped 7; count of bases not matched to a gene: 4. The CDR3 is 14 residues long. CDR1 is MNHEY, CDR2 SMNVEV, per germline (reference sequence). The CDR3, as DNA: TGTGCCAGCAGTTTCTTAGGACAGGGTGAAAAACTGTTTTTT. It translates to CASSFLGQGEKLFF.

The chain links TRBV18 to TRBJ2-2; D is perhaps TRBD2 (5 bases). V was shortened by 6 bases and J by 3 bases, with 11 bases between the two germline ends. From germline, CDR1 is KGHSH and CDR2 LQKENI. The CDR3 sequence is 14 residues long. DNA of the CDR3: TGTGCCAGCTCCCAGAGGGTCGACACCGGGGAGCTGTTTTTT. Translation: CASSQRVDTGELFF.

The chain couples TRBV29-1 to TRBJ2-3, with 10 bases that match TRBD2. The V gene's germline CDR1 is SQVTM and CDR2 ANQGSEA. This CDR3 has 12 residues. CDR3 residues: CSEKAGGQAQYF. In DNA form, the CDR3 reads TGCAGTGAAAAAGCGGGAGGGCAGGCGCAGTATTTT.

The chain recombines TRBV5-4 with TRBJ1-1, with D possibly matching TRBD1 (5 bases). Deletions cut 8 bases from V and 1 base from J, with 12 bases between. Germline values: CDR1 SGHNT, CDR2 YYREEE (reference sequence). The CDR3 loop spans 13 amino acids. CDR3 sequence reads: CASREGRNTEAFF. The CDR3 bases are TGTGCCAGTCGGGAGGGACGGAACACTGAAGCTTTCTTT. The full variable domain, with the rest looked up from reference TRBV5-4 and TRBJ1-1, is ETGVTQSPTHLIKTRGQQVTLRCSSQSGHNTVSWYQQALGQGPQFIFQYYREEENGRGNFPPRFSGLQFPNYSSELNVNALELDDSALYLCASREGRNTEAFFGQGTRLTVV.

The CDR3 DNA is TGTGCCAGCAACCTCGGGGTCAATGAGCAGTTCTTC. It codes for CASNLGVNEQFF. The chain has TRBV28 and TRBJ2-1; TRBD2 is a possible D gene (5 bases). The V end was cut by 7 bases, the J end by 6 bases, with 10 bases between. Germline V gene data show CDR1 as MDHEN and CDR2 as SYDVKM. This CDR3 region has 12 residues. Complete variable domain (other parts from reference TRBV28 and TRBJ2-1): DVKVTQSSRYLVKRTGEKVFLECVQDMDHENMFWYRQDPGLGLRLIYFSYDVKMKEKGDIPEGYSVSREKKERFSLILESASTNQTSMYLCASNLGVNEQFFGPGTRLTVL.

The CDR3: CASSSGNSYEQYV. The CDR3 DNA sequence: TGTGCCAGCTCGTCAGGGAATTCCTACGAGCAGTACGTC. This sequence joins TRBV18 and TRBJ2-7; D may be TRBD1 (5 bases). The germline V gene encodes CDR1 KGHSH and CDR2 LQKENI. CDR3 length: 13 amino acids. Trimming removed 6 bases at V and 1 base at J, with 10 bases between.

The CDR3, as DNA: TGCGCCAGCAGTGTACTAGCGGGGAGCACCGGGGAGCTGTTTTTT. Amino acids: CASSVLAGSTGELFF. The genes are TRBV10-2 and TRBJ2-2; 10 positions match TRBD2. The V gene end was trimmed by 4 bases and the J gene end by 4 bases; junction bases not matched to a gene: 3. Germline V gives CDR1 WSHSY, CDR2 SAAADI. The CDR3 is 15 amino acids.

The rearrangement uses TRBV27 and TRBJ1-1; no firm D call. Trimming left V 6 bases short and J 1 base short, with 12 bases between. CDR1 MNHEY and CDR2 SMNVEV come from the germline V gene (reference sequence). This CDR3 region has 14 residues. In DNA, the CDR3 is TGTGCCAGCAGAACTTCCAGGAAGAACACTGAAGCTTTCTTT. Protein sequence: CASRTSRKNTEAFF.

The V call is TRBV4-1, the J call TRBJ2-1, with TRBD1 identical over 11 bases. V lost 1 base, J lost 9 bases, and 5 bases stayed unmatched. The CDR3 covers 15 residues. CDR1 is MGHRA and CDR2 is YSYEKL in the germline V gene. The CDR3 DNA is TGCGCCAGCAGCCAAGTGGGACAGGGGGTCCGTGAGCAGTTCTTC. Translated, it gives CASSQVGQGVREQFF.

The rearrangement links TRBV13 to TRBJ1-3; D remains ambiguous. V was shortened by 4 bases and J by 2 bases, with 9 bases between the two germline ends. Germline values: CDR1 PRHDT, CDR2 FYEKMQ (reference sequence). The CDR3 is 14 amino acids. CDR3 sequence (DNA): TGTGCCAGCAGCTCGCACTTTGCTGGAAACACCATATATTTT. Protein product: CASSSHFAGNTIYF.

This chain uses TRBV28 with TRBJ1-5; D is unresolved. Germline CDR1 MDHEN, CDR2 SYDVKM. CDR3 size: 12 residues. V was pared by 7 bases and J by 4 bases, with 8 bases between. CDR3 in DNA: TGTGCCAGCAACAGTGTAAATCAGCCCCAGCATTTT. Protein: CASNSVNQPQHF.

This clone was counted only a few times. This chain connects TRBV27 to TRBJ2-2, with 10 nucleotides matching TRBD2. Germline V gene lookup returns CDR1 MNHEY and CDR2 SMNVEV (reference sequence). This CDR3 contains 14 residues. V was pared by 6 bases and J by 6 bases, with 4 bases of the junction left unmatched. This CDR3 is CASSRAGGPGELFF. The CDR3 nucleotides are TGTGCCAGCAGCCGAGCGGGGGGGCCCGGGGAGCTGTTTTTT.

V and J are TRBV4-1 and TRBJ2-7, with TRBD2 as a possible D gene (7 bases). Trimming took 4 bases from V and 3 from J, leaving 16 bases between them. The CDR3 is made up of 15 amino acids. CDR1 and CDR2 from the germline V gene are MGHRA and YSYEKL. CDR3 nucleotide sequence: TGCGCCAGCAGCCCTCTTTGGGGGGGCTTCTACGAGCAGTACTTC. This codes for CASSPLWGGFYEQYF.

The rearrangement links TRBV30 to TRBJ1-5; TRBD1 aligns across 9 bases. Trimming at V came to 2 bases and at J to 6 bases, leaving 8 bases not matched to a gene. Germline V gives CDR1 GTSNPN, CDR2 SVGIG (reference sequence). This CDR3 is built from 15 residues. In DNA form, the CDR3 reads TGTGCCTGGAGTCACCGGGACAGGGATGCTCAGCCCCAGCATTTT. Translation: CAWSHRDRDAQPQHF. Based on the CDR3 plus reference TRBV30 and TRBJ1-5, the full variable domain is SQTIHQWPATLVQPVGSPLSLECTVEGTSNPNLYWYRQAAGRGLQLLFYSVGIGQISSEVPQNLSASRPQDRQFILSSKKLLLSDSGFYLCAWSHRDRDAQPQHFGDGTRLSIL.

The V call is TRBV7-9, the J call TRBJ2-2; D uncertain. The CDR3 is 13 amino acids. V was pared by 3 bases and J by 4 bases, with 6 bases between. The germline CDR1 and CDR2 sequences are SEHNR and FQNEAQ (reference sequence). CDR3 nucleotide sequence: TGTGCCAGCAGCTTCCGCGGCACCGGGGAGCTGTTTTTT. This codes for CASSFRGTGELFF.

CDR3 sequence: CASSVGGRGLRTGELFF. The CDR3 nucleotides read TGTGCCAGCAGCGTAGGAGGGAGGGGGTTGCGAACCGGGGAGCTGTTTTTT. V gene TRBV9 combines with J gene TRBJ2-2; a weak D match, TRBD2 (7 bases). CDR1 is SGDLS and CDR2 is YYNGEE in the germline V gene. The CDR3 is 17 amino acids. V was pared by 0 bases and J by 5 bases, with 17 bases between.

V gene TRBV28 combines with J gene TRBJ1-1, with 12 bases identical to TRBD1. J gave up 4 bases and V 6 bases, and 9 bases lay outside the gene matches. Looked up from germline, CDR1 is MDHEN and CDR2 is SYDVKM. This CDR3 region has 16 residues. This chain's CDR3 is CASRGTGGAQGTEAFF. The DNA for the CDR3 is TGTGCCAGCAGGGGGACAGGGGGCGCCCAGGGCACTGAAGCTTTCTTT.

This clone was detected only once. V and J are TRBV25-1 and TRBJ1-5; 7 nucleotides agree with TRBD1. CDR3 length: 14 residues. Germline V gene sequence: CDR1 MGHDK, CDR2 SYGVNS. With 4 bases clipped from V and 6 bases from J, the junction kept 6 bases outside the gene matches. DNA of the CDR3: TGTGCCAGCAGTGGCCTACAGGGGAGTCAGCCCCAGCATTTT. This translates into CASSGLQGSQPQHF.

This chain links TRBV5-4 with TRBJ2-7; 9 nucleotides align to TRBD1. The CDR3 spans 15 residues. Germline CDR1 is SGHNT and CDR2 is YYREEE (reference sequence). Losses at the gene ends were 1 base for V and 4 bases for J; bases not matched to a gene: 6. DNA for the CDR3: TGTGCCAGCAGCTTGAAAGGACAGGGGTTGTACGAGCAGTACTTC. This sequence encodes CASSLKGQGLYEQYF.